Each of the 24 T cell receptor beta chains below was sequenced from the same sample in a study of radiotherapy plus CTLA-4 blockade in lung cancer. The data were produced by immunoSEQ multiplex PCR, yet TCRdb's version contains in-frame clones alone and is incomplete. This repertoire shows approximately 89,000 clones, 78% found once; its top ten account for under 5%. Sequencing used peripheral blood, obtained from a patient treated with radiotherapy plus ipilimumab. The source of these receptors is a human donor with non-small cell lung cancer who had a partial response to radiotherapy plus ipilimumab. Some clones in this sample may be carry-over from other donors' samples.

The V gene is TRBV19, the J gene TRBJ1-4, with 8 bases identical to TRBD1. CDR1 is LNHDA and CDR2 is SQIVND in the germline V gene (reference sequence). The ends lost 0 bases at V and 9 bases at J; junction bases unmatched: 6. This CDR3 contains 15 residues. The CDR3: CASSIEGTGVQKLFF. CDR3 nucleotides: TGTGCCAGTAGTATAGAAGGGACAGGCGTGCAAAAACTGTTTTTT.

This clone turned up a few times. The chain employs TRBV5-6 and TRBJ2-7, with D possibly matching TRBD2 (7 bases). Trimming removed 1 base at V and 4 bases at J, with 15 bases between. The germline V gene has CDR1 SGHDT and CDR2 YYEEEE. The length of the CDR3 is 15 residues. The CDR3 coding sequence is TGTGCCAGCAGCTTGAGGACCGGGGGGCTGTACGAGCAGTACTTC. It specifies CASSLRTGGLYEQYF.

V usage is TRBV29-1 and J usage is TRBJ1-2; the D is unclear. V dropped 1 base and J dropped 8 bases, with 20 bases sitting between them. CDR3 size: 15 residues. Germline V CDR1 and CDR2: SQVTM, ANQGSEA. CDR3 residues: CSVEGLGPRGKGYTF. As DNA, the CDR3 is TGCAGCGTTGAAGGGTTAGGGCCCAGAGGGAAGGGCTACACCTTC.

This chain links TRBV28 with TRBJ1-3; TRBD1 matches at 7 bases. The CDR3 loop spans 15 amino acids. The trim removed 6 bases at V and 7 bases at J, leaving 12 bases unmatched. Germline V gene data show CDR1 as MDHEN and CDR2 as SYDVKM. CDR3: CASSPQTGTWNTIYF. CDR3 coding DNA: TGTGCCAGCAGCCCTCAGACAGGGACGTGGAACACCATATATTTT. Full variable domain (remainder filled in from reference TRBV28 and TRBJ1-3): DVKVTQSSRYLVKRTGEKVFLECVQDMDHENMFWYRQDPGLGLRLIYFSYDVKMKEKGDIPEGYSVSREKKERFSLILESASTNQTSMYLCASSPQTGTWNTIYFGEGSWLTVV.

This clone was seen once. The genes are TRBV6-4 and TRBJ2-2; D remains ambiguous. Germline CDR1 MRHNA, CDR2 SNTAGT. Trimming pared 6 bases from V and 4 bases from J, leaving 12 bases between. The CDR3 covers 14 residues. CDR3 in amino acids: CASSVDWPTGELFF. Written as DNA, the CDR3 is TGTGCCAGCAGCGTTGACTGGCCCACCGGGGAGCTGTTTTTT.

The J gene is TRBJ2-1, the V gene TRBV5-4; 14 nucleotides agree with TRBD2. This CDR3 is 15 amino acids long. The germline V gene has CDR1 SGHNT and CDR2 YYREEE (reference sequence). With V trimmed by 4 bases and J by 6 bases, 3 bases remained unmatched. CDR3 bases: TGTGCCAGCAGCCTGGGGACTAGCGGGAGCAATGAGCAGTTCTTC. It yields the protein CASSLGTSGSNEQFF.

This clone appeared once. The CDR3 is CASSYSTDSNEKLFF. The CDR3 DNA follows: TGTGCCAGCAGTTACTCGACTGACAGTAATGAAAAACTGTTTTTT. The V gene is TRBV6-5, the J gene TRBJ1-4; tentative D call: TRBD1 (5 bases). CDR3 size: 15 residues. Germline lookup yields CDR1 MNHEY and CDR2 SVGAGI. Trimming took off 0 bases at V and 4 bases at J, with 9 bases between the two ends.

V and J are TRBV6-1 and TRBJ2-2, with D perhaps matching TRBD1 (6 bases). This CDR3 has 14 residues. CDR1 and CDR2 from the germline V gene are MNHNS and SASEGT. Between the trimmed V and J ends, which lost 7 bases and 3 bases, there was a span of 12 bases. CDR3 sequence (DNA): TGTGCCAGCAAAGGACAGCGATACACCGGGGAGCTGTTTTTT. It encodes CASKGQRYTGELFF.

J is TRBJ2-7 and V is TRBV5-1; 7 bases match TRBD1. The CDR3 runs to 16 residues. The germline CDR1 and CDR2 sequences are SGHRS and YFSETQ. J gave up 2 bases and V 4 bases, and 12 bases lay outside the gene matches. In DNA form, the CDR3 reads TGCGCCAGCAGCGTAAACCCCGGGACAGTAACCTACGAGCAGTACTTC. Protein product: CASSVNPGTVTYEQYF.

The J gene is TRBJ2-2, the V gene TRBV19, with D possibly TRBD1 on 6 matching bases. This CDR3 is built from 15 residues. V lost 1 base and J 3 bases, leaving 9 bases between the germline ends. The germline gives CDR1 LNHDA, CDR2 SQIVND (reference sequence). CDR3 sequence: CASSIVGGDTGELFF. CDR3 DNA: TGTGCCAGTAGTATAGTAGGGGGAGACACCGGGGAGCTGTTTTTT.

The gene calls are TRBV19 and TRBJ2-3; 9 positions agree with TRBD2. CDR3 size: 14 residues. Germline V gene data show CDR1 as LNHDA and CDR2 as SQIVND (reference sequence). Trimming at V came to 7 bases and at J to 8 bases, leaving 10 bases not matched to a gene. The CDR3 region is CASNRLAGQGTQYF. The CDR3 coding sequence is TGTGCCAGTAATCGGCTAGCGGGGCAGGGTACGCAGTATTTT.

The CDR3 DNA reads TGTGCCAGCAGCTTGGATTATCGCGGGGTGTCCTACGAGCAGTACTTC. Amino acids: CASSLDYRGVSYEQYF. The genes are TRBV5-8 and TRBJ2-7; D might be TRBD2 (6 bases). Trimming stripped 0 bases from V and 1 base from J, with 14 bases between. The CDR3 totals 16 residues. Germline V gene data show CDR1 as SGHTS and CDR2 as YDEGEE.

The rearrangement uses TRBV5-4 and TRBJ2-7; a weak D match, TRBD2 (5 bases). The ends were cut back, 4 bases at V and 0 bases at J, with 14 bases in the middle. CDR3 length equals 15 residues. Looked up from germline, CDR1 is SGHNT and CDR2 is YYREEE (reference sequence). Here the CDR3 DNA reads TGTGCCAGCAGCCGAACTAGGGCGAGCTCCTACGAGCAGTACTTC. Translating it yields CASSRTRASSYEQYF.

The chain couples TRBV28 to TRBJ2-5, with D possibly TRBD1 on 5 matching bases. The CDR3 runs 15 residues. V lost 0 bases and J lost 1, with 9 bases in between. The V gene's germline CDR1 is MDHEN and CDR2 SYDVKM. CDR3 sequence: CASSLWTDGQETQYF. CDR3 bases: TGTGCCAGCAGTTTATGGACAGACGGCCAAGAGACCCAGTACTTC. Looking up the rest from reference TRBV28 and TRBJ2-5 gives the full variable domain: DVKVTQSSRYLVKRTGEKVFLECVQDMDHENMFWYRQDPGLGLRLIYFSYDVKMKEKGDIPEGYSVSREKKERFSLILESASTNQTSMYLCASSLWTDGQETQYFGPGTRLLVL.

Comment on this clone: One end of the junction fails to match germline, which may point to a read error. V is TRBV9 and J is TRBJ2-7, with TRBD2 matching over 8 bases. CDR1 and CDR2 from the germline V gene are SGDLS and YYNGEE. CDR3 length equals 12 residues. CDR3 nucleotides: TGTGCCAGCAGCCGAGCCCGGGGGGGATTATTCTTC. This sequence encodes CASSRARGGLFF. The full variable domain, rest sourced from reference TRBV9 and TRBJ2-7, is DSGVTQTPKHLITATGQRVTLRCSPRSGDLSVYWYQQSLDQGLQFLIQYYNGEERAKGNILERFSAQQFPDLHSELNLSSLELGDSALYFCASSRARGGLFFGPGTRLTVT.

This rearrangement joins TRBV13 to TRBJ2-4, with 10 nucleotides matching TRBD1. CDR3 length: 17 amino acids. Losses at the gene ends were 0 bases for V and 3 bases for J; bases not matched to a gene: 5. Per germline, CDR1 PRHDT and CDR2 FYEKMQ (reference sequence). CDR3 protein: CASSLGDRGLGKNIQYF. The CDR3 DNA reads TGTGCCAGCAGCTTAGGGGACAGGGGGTTAGGCAAAAACATTCAGTACTTC.

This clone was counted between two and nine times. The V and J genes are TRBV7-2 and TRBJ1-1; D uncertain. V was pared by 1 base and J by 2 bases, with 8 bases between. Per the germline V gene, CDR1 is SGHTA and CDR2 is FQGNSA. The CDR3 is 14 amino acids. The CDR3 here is CASSLGRSNTEAFF. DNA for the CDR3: TGTGCCAGCAGCTTAGGCAGAAGTAACACTGAAGCTTTCTTT.

The CDR3 DNA is TGTGCTAGTGGAACATATGGGGGGGCGGGAGATGGCTACACCTTC. It encodes CASGTYGGAGDGYTF. This chain links TRBV12-5 with TRBJ1-2; maybe TRBD1 (6 bases). From germline, CDR1 is LGHNT and CDR2 FRNRAP. V was cut by 6 bases and J by 6 bases, with 20 bases left in between. The CDR3 sequence is 15 residues long.

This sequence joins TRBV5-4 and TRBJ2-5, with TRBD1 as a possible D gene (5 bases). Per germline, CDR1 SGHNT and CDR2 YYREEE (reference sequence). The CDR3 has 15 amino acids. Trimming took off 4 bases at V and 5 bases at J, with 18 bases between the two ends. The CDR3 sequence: CASSPPGRVTETQYF. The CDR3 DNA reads TGTGCCAGCAGCCCTCCGGGCAGGGTTACGGAGACCCAGTACTTC.

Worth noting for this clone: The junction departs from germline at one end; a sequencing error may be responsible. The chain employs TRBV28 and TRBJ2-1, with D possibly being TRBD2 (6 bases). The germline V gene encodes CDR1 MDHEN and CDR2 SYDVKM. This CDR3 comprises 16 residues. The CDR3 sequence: CVSTPLRVEGHNEQFF. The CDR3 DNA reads TGTGTCAGCACCCCGCTCAGGGTGGAGGGCCACAATGAGCAGTTCTTC.

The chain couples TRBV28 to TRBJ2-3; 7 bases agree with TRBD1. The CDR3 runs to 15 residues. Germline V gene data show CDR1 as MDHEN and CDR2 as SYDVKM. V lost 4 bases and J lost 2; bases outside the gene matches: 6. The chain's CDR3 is CASSSTGTYTDTQYF. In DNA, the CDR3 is TGTGCCAGCAGTTCGACAGGGACCTACACAGATACGCAGTATTTT.

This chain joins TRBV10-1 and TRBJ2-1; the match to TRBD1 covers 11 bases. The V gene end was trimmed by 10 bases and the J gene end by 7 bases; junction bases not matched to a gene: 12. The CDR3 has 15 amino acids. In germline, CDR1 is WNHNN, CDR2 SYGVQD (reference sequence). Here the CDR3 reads CATARTGGQSNEQFF. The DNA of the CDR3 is TGCGCCACCGCTCGGACAGGGGGCCAGTCAAATGAGCAGTTCTTC.

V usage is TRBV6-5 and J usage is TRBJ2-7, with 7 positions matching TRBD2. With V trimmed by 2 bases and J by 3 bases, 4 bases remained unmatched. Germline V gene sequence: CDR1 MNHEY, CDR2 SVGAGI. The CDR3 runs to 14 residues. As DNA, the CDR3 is TGTGCCAGCAGTTACAGGGAGGGGCACTACGAGCAGTACTTC. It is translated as CASSYREGHYEQYF.

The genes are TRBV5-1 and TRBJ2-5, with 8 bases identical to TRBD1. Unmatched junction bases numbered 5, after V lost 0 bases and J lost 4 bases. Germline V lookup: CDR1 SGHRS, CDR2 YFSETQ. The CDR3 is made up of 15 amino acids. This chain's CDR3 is CASSLGQGMGETQYF. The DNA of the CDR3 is TGCGCCAGCAGCTTGGGACAGGGGATGGGAGAGACCCAGTACTTC.